This T cell receptor (beta chain) is drawn from a study of blood T cell repertoires in COVID-19. Across the study: Acute-phase and convalescent COVID-19 samples originated in the United States, Italy and Spain. In each case, the material was cDNA or gDNA derived from T cells, B-cell-depleted T cells, or PBMCs.

Source study methods: Quantification of nucleated cells was approximated via reference gene primer amplification. Some clones are missing from TCRdb's copy, which holds only in-frame ones; the method was immunoSEQ multiplex PCR. V, J and clone size are taken as reported in that table, and D and trimming were inferred from the DNA itself. The table lists about 140,000 clones, 79% of them singletons. The CDR3 runs 13 residues. Trimming removed 4 bases at V and 5 bases at J, with 14 bases between. The germline V gene has CDR1 GTSNPN and CDR2 SVGIG (reference sequence). The sequence was obtained from a man aged 55 to 69 with acute or convalescent COVID-19. The chain has TRBV30 and TRBJ1-1, with D possibly matching TRBD1 (6 bases). Sequencing was performed on peripheral blood. The CDR3 protein is CAWTTKGETEAFF. CDR3 nucleotide sequence: TGTGCCTGGACCACGAAGGGGGAGACTGAAGCTTTCTTT.